This TCR beta chain came from a study of OX40 agonist ivuxolimab in advanced cancers. Turning to the study itself: Those enrolled were approximately 78% male, with a mean age of 60 years and ages from about 20 to 85.

V gave up 0 bases and J gave up 4 bases; unmatched junction bases: 9. The CDR3 runs to 17 residues. The germline gives CDR1 SGHVS, CDR2 FQNEAQ. Sequencing used immunoSEQ multiplex PCR; TCRdb keeps in-frame clones, though not all of them. Of 55,000 to 70,000 clones in the sample, 70% to 90% were seen once. The chain recombines TRBV7-8 with TRBJ2-1; 7 bases are a match to TRBD2. Sequenced material: CD4+ or CD8+ T cells sorted from blood, taken in a trial of the OX40 agonist ivuxolimab. The origin of this receptor is an adult with an advanced solid tumor such as melanoma, head and neck, liver or kidney cancer. CDR3 protein: CASSLAWGLAAYNEQFF. CDR3 nucleotide sequence: TGTGCCAGCAGCTTAGCGTGGGGCCTAGCGGCTTACAATGAGCAGTTCTTC.